Given below is one T cell receptor beta chain in context. What it binds is unknown. The entry originates in a study of glioma-infiltrating T cells after dendritic cell vaccination. The study, taken as a whole, reports: No direct clonality-survival link was found; a diverse polyclonal response may matter. Patients with more pretreatment TILs had longer time to progression and survival.

None of the glioblastoma patients had an isocitrate dehydrogenase mutation. The protocol was immunoSEQ multiplex PCR, while the TCRdb copy is restricted to in-frame clones and leaves out a portion. The sample lists about 92,000 clones, 86% seen once, with less than 20% in the top ten. The ends were cut back, 3 bases at V and 8 bases at J, with 13 bases in the middle. The germline CDR1 and CDR2 sequences are MDHEN and SYDVKM. CDR3 length: 13 amino acids. The sample was blood, taken before dendritic cell vaccination. The source of this sequence is a human donor with glioblastoma. V usage is TRBV28 and J usage is TRBJ1-2, with D possibly matching TRBD1 (6 bases). Here the CDR3 DNA reads TGTGCCAGCAGTTTGAGGGGGGGGTTGGGCTACACCTTC. Protein sequence: CASSLRGGLGYTF.